A selection of T cell receptor beta chains follows, all from one sample in a study of beta chain features in type 1 diabetes. The method was immunoSEQ multiplex PCR; TCRdb's version includes in-frame clones alone and lacks a portion of them. The table has about 220,000 clones, roughly 10% seen once. The specimen sequenced was central memory CD4+ T cells from blood. The origin of the receptors is a man younger than 35 in good health. Each CDR3 is given with its conserved first and last residue. The order of the fields is V gene, J gene, CDR3 length, D gene, clone size, CDR3 protein, CDR3 DNA. D genes are given only for firm matches. Size tells how often a clone was seen (once, few, many) or the class of an expanded clone, and some rows leave it out.

v_gene: TRBV30
j_gene: TRBJ1-1
len: 13
d_gene: TRBD1
abundance: few
CDR3aa: CAWSVQGSTEAFF
CDR3nt: TGTGCCTGGAGTGTACAGGGGAGCACTGAAGCTTTCTTT

v_gene: TRBV12-2
j_gene: TRBJ2-3
len: 17
d_gene: -
abundance: -
CDR3aa: CASRLVALLGTTDTQYF
CDR3nt: TGTGCAAGTCGCTTAGTAGCCCTGTTGGGAACCACAGATACGCAGTATTTT

v_gene: TRBV7-9
j_gene: TRBJ2-6
len: 16
d_gene: -
abundance: few
CDR3aa: CASSLKDGSGANVLTF
CDR3nt: TGTGCCAGCAGCCTCAAGGACGGGTCTGGGGCCAACGTCCTGACTTTC

v_gene: TRBV7-2
j_gene: TRBJ2-5
len: 12
d_gene: -
abundance: -
CDR3aa: CARGGYRGTQYF
CDR3nt: TGTGCCCGAGGGGGGTATCGCGGGACCCAGTACTTC

v_gene: TRBV2
j_gene: TRBJ2-4
len: 20
d_gene: TRBD2
abundance: few
CDR3aa: CASSEGSGVGTVLAKNIQYF
CDR3nt: TGTGCCAGCAGTGAAGGAAGCGGGGTTGGAACTGTCCTAGCCAAAAACATTCAGTACTTC

v_gene: TRBV4-2
j_gene: TRBJ2-7
len: 15
d_gene: -
abundance: few
CDR3aa: CASSQDLGTTYEQYF
CDR3nt: TGTGCCAGCAGCCAAGATCTAGGGACAACCTACGAGCAGTACTTC

v_gene: TRBV10-3
j_gene: TRBJ2-3
len: 16
d_gene: TRBD2
abundance: -
CDR3aa: CAISSGLAGGTDTQYF
CDR3nt: TGTGCCATCAGCTCGGGACTAGCGGGAGGAACAGATACGCAGTATTTT

v_gene: TRBV6-6
j_gene: TRBJ2-1
len: 15
d_gene: -
abundance: -
CDR3aa: CASSYSAATYNEQFF
CDR3nt: TGTGCCAGCAGTTACTCTGCGGCAACGTACAATGAGCAGTTCTTC

v_gene: TRBV27
j_gene: TRBJ2-5
len: 13
d_gene: -
abundance: many
CDR3aa: CASSSRGRETQYF
CDR3nt: TGTGCCAGCAGTTCCCGCGGGCGAGAGACCCAGTACTTC

v_gene: TRBV18
j_gene: TRBJ1-5
len: 13
d_gene: TRBD1
abundance: few
CDR3aa: CASSGQINQPQHF
CDR3nt: TGTGCCAGCTCGGGACAGATCAATCAGCCCCAGCATTTT

v_gene: TRBV7-3
j_gene: TRBJ2-1
len: 14
d_gene: -
abundance: few
CDR3aa: CASSLTAQTNEQFF
CDR3nt: TGTGCCAGCAGCTTAACGGCTCAGACCAATGAGCAGTTCTTC

v_gene: TRBV29-1
j_gene: TRBJ1-3
len: 13
d_gene: -
abundance: -
CDR3aa: CSVVNSPEFTIYF
CDR3nt: TGCAGCGTTGTGAACTCTCCAGAATTCACCATATATTTT

v_gene: TRBV6-5
j_gene: TRBJ2-7
len: 13
d_gene: -
abundance: many
CDR3aa: CASRDPGTREQYF
CDR3nt: TGTGCCAGCAGAGACCCCGGGACTCGAGAGCAGTACTTC

v_gene: TRBV29-1
j_gene: TRBJ2-3
len: 17
d_gene: TRBD2
abundance: few
CDR3aa: CSVVGTSGRGGTDTQYF
CDR3nt: TGCAGCGTTGTCGGGACTAGCGGGAGAGGGGGGACAGATACGCAGTATTTT

v_gene: TRBV6-5
j_gene: TRBJ2-7
len: 13
d_gene: TRBD2
abundance: -
CDR3aa: CASSSGLAGEQYF
CDR3nt: TGTGCCAGCAGTTCCGGACTAGCTGGGGAGCAGTACTTC

v_gene: TRBV7-3
j_gene: TRBJ2-1
len: 15
d_gene: -
abundance: -
CDR3aa: CASSQDRASYNEQFF
CDR3nt: TGTGCCAGCAGCCAAGATAGGGCCTCCTACAATGAGCAGTTCTTC

v_gene: TRBV7-2
j_gene: TRBJ1-5
len: 13
d_gene: -
abundance: -
CDR3aa: CASTADSNQPQHF
CDR3nt: TGTGCCAGCACGGCGGATAGCAATCAGCCCCAGCATTTT

v_gene: TRBV7-8
j_gene: TRBJ2-1
len: 14
d_gene: TRBD2
abundance: few
CDR3aa: CASSLRLARNEQFF
CDR3nt: TGTGCCAGCAGCCTGAGACTAGCTCGGAATGAGCAGTTCTTC

v_gene: TRBV30
j_gene: TRBJ1-1
len: 15
d_gene: -
abundance: -
CDR3aa: CASKAGHEANTEAFF
CDR3nt: TGTGCCTCGAAGGCAGGACATGAAGCGAACACTGAAGCTTTCTTT

v_gene: TRBV16
j_gene: TRBJ2-7
len: 16
d_gene: TRBD1
abundance: many
CDR3aa: CASSLGTGRGNYEQYF
CDR3nt: TGTGCCAGCAGCCTTGGGACAGGGAGAGGGAACTACGAGCAGTACTTC

v_gene: TRBV4-3
j_gene: TRBJ2-5
len: 13
d_gene: -
abundance: -
CDR3aa: CASSQGPEETQYF
CDR3nt: TGCGCCAGCAGCCAGGGACCTGAAGAGACCCAGTACTTC

v_gene: TRBV7-9
j_gene: TRBJ2-3
len: 15
d_gene: TRBD2
abundance: few
CDR3aa: CASSLAGLAGDTQYF
CDR3nt: TGTGCCAGCAGCTTAGCAGGACTAGCTGGGGATACGCAGTATTTT

v_gene: TRBV5-1
j_gene: TRBJ2-1
len: 13
d_gene: -
abundance: few
CDR3aa: CASSRDGDNEQFF
CDR3nt: TGCGCCAGCAGCCGGGACGGAGACAATGAGCAGTTCTTC

v_gene: TRBV11-1
j_gene: TRBJ2-7
len: 15
d_gene: -
abundance: few
CDR3aa: CASRKGSHSSYEQYF
CDR3nt: TGTGCCAGCAGGAAGGGGAGCCATAGCTCCTACGAGCAGTACTTC

v_gene: TRBV2
j_gene: TRBJ2-7
len: 11
d_gene: -
abundance: many
CDR3aa: CASAQGREQYF
CDR3nt: TGTGCCAGCGCTCAGGGTCGCGAGCAGTACTTC

v_gene: TRBV5-4
j_gene: TRBJ2-5
len: 13
d_gene: -
abundance: few
CDR3aa: CASSVDSKETQYF
CDR3nt: TGTGCCAGCAGCGTGGACAGTAAAGAGACCCAGTACTTC

v_gene: TRBV29-1
j_gene: TRBJ2-5
len: 15
d_gene: -
abundance: many
CDR3aa: CSVGGSDGYQETQYF
CDR3nt: TGCAGCGTTGGGGGATCGGACGGGTACCAAGAGACCCAGTACTTC

v_gene: TRBV5-6
j_gene: TRBJ2-1
len: 14
d_gene: -
abundance: few
CDR3aa: CASSPVGAHNEQFF
CDR3nt: TGTGCCAGCAGCCCGGTCGGAGCGCACAATGAGCAGTTCTTC

v_gene: TRBV7-2
j_gene: TRBJ1-1
len: 17
d_gene: -
abundance: -
CDR3aa: CASSSSQPYRGKVGAFF
CDR3nt: TGTGCCAGCAGCTCCTCCCAACCTTATCGGGGAAAGGTGGGAGCTTTCTTT

v_gene: TRBV28
j_gene: TRBJ2-7
len: 14
d_gene: TRBD1
abundance: few
CDR3aa: CASSQDRGGYEQYF
CDR3nt: TGTGCCAGCAGCCAAGACAGGGGGGGATACGAGCAGTACTTC

v_gene: TRBV6-5
j_gene: TRBJ2-1
len: 15
d_gene: -
abundance: few
CDR3aa: CASRQSPLANNEQFF
CDR3nt: TGTGCCAGCAGACAAAGCCCGCTGGCTAACAATGAGCAGTTCTTC

v_gene: TRBV2
j_gene: TRBJ2-7
len: 15
d_gene: TRBD1
abundance: many
CDR3aa: CASTEGHRGPPRQYF
CDR3nt: TGTGCCAGCACCGAAGGTCACAGGGGCCCTCCACGGCAGTACTTC

v_gene: TRBV9
j_gene: TRBJ2-5
len: 15
d_gene: TRBD1
abundance: -
CDR3aa: CASSVEGQVGETQYF
CDR3nt: TGTGCCAGCAGCGTCGAGGGACAGGTAGGGGAGACCCAGTACTTC

v_gene: TRBV7-2
j_gene: TRBJ2-5
len: 13
d_gene: TRBD2
abundance: -
CDR3aa: CASSPGLVETQYF
CDR3nt: TGTGCCAGCAGCCCGGGACTAGTTGAGACCCAGTACTTC

v_gene: TRBV28
j_gene: TRBJ1-4
len: 12
d_gene: -
abundance: many
CDR3aa: CASSRGEGKLFF
CDR3nt: TGTGCCAGCAGTCGGGGGGAGGGAAAACTGTTTTTT

v_gene: TRBV7-9
j_gene: TRBJ1-5
len: 14
d_gene: -
abundance: few
CDR3aa: CAGGNTDPDQPQHF
CDR3nt: TGTGCCGGTGGGAACACCGACCCGGATCAGCCCCAGCATTTT

v_gene: TRBV2
j_gene: TRBJ2-6
len: 15
d_gene: -
abundance: -
CDR3aa: CASGLAGSGANVLTF
CDR3nt: TGTGCCAGCGGGTTGGCGGGGTCTGGGGCCAACGTCCTGACTTTC

v_gene: TRBV5-4
j_gene: TRBJ2-1
len: 14
d_gene: TRBD2
abundance: -
CDR3aa: CASSTGLVSNEQFF
CDR3nt: TGTGCCAGCAGCACGGGACTAGTGAGCAATGAGCAGTTCTTC

v_gene: TRBV7-2
j_gene: TRBJ1-5
len: 14
d_gene: TRBD1
abundance: -
CDR3aa: CASSANRGIQPQHF
CDR3nt: TGTGCCAGCAGCGCCAACAGGGGTATTCAGCCCCAGCATTTT

v_gene: TRBV7-9
j_gene: TRBJ2-1
len: 17
d_gene: TRBD2
abundance: -
CDR3aa: CASSPLAGYFEGDEQFF
CDR3nt: TGTGCCAGCAGCCCCCTAGCGGGATATTTTGAGGGCGATGAGCAGTTCTTC

v_gene: TRBV7-2
j_gene: TRBJ1-5
len: 15
d_gene: TRBD1
abundance: -
CDR3aa: CASSSDGTDYQPQHF
CDR3nt: TGTGCCAGCAGCTCCGACGGGACAGACTATCAGCCCCAGCATTTT

v_gene: TRBV18
j_gene: TRBJ2-3
len: 16
d_gene: TRBD2
abundance: few
CDR3aa: CASSPTSGTSTDTQYF
CDR3nt: TGTGCCAGCTCACCGACTAGCGGGACTAGCACAGATACGCAGTATTTT

v_gene: TRBV11-2
j_gene: TRBJ2-1
len: 16
d_gene: TRBD1
abundance: -
CDR3aa: CASSLRGQGIYNEQFF
CDR3nt: TGTGCCAGCAGCCTTAGGGGACAGGGAATATACAATGAGCAGTTCTTC

v_gene: TRBV10-3
j_gene: TRBJ2-7
len: 15
d_gene: -
abundance: many
CDR3aa: CAISESGTAIYEQYF
CDR3nt: TGTGCCATCAGTGAGTCCGGGACTGCTATTTACGAGCAGTACTTC

v_gene: TRBV5-6
j_gene: TRBJ2-5
len: 15
d_gene: -
abundance: -
CDR3aa: CASSSYRVYQETQYF
CDR3nt: TGTGCCAGCAGCTCGTACAGGGTCTACCAAGAGACCCAGTACTTC

v_gene: TRBV10-3
j_gene: TRBJ1-5
len: 13
d_gene: -
abundance: few
CDR3aa: CAISENLNQPQHF
CDR3nt: TGTGCCATCAGTGAAAACCTTAATCAGCCCCAGCATTTT

v_gene: TRBV4-1
j_gene: TRBJ1-4
len: 14
d_gene: -
abundance: -
CDR3aa: CASSQARGQEKLFF
CDR3nt: TGCGCCAGCAGTCAAGCTCGGGGGCAGGAAAAACTGTTTTTT

v_gene: TRBV9
j_gene: TRBJ2-2
len: 14
d_gene: -
abundance: -
CDR3aa: CASSVDPLTGELFF
CDR3nt: TGTGCCAGCAGCGTAGACCCCCTCACCGGGGAGCTGTTTTTT